This TCR beta chain was sequenced during a study of OX40 agonist ivuxolimab in advanced cancers. The wider study: Patients were given ivuxolimab, an antibody that agonizes OX40 (CD134). The eligibility criteria allowed prior anti-PD-1, anti-PD-L1 or anti-CTLA-4 therapy, and 40% had some.

This clone was seen once. Sequenced by immunoSEQ multiplex PCR; TCRdb stores in-frame clones only, minus some. The sample lists 65,000 to 90,000 clones, 88% occurring once. The sequences come from CD4+ or CD8+ T cells sorted from blood, collected in a trial of the OX40 agonist ivuxolimab. The TCR originated in an adult with an advanced solid tumor such as melanoma, head and neck, liver or kidney cancer.

CDR3 protein: CAWSAGLQETQYF. The CDR3 DNA reads as TGTGCCTGGAGCGCGGGACTTCAAGAGACCCAGTACTTC. The chain recombines TRBV30 with TRBJ2-5; tentative D call: TRBD2 (6 bases). The CDR3 loop spans 13 amino acids. Trimming shortened V by 3 bases and J by 2 bases, and 10 bases separated the two germline ends. Germline V gene sequence: CDR1 GTSNPN, CDR2 SVGIG (reference sequence).